This TCR beta chain was identified during a study of spatial heterogeneity in lung cancer. In its sample, this clonotype was seen a few times. The time point is: sample taken at primary tumor resection. Unsorted whole RNA samples from tumor, nontumor lung or frozen PBMC were sequenced. Via MiXCR, TCRdb re-called the 5' RACE reads, giving one row per CDR3 protein. The sample lists some 38,000 distinct CDR3 sequences, 7.5% occurring once. CDR1 and CDR2 (germline): DFQATT, SNEGSKA (reference sequence). Unmatched junction bases numbered 8, after V lost 6 bases and J lost 0 bases. The CDR3 length is 16 residues.

The chain couples TRBV20-1 to TRBJ2-1; 10 bases are shared with TRBD2. The origin of this receptor is a male donor with early-stage non-small cell lung cancer. Sequencing was performed on PBMCs, taken at surgery. The CDR3 is CSAPRTSGLSYNEQFF. CDR3 nucleotide sequence: TGCAGTGCACCGAGGACTAGCGGCCTCTCCTACAATGAGCAGTTCTTC.